Here is one T cell receptor beta chain with its context. Its antigen is not known. The data are from a study of T cells in Graves' hyperthyroidism and ophthalmopathy. Regions amplified from RNA transcripts were the TCR beta CDR3 regions. With the HTBI primer set, the TCR CDR3 went through a first round of RT-PCR. TCRdb reanalysed the multiplex PCR reads using MiXCR and keeps one entry per CDR3 protein. The sample has under 400,000 distinct CDR3 sequences; around 16% are singletons. Study-wide points: Ophthalmopathy and stable hyperthyroidism were told apart by a 13 V-J model. Most clonotypes expanded in the thyroid (above 0.001) were also present in blood.

V gave up 5 bases and J gave up 8 bases; unmatched junction bases: 9. Germline assignment: CDR1 GTSNPN and CDR2 SVGIG (reference sequence). The CDR3 sequence is 13 residues long. Recently diagnosed hyperthyroidism of less than 2 months' duration affected patients aged 18 to 65. Using more than 7.5 ml of fresh peripheral blood, PBMCs were prepared. Specimen: blood. The TCR originated in a man aged 30 to 39 with Graves' hyperthyroidism. The chain has TRBV30 and TRBJ1-2; 9 bases map to TRBD1. CDR3 residues: CAWDRGLSVGYTF. CDR3 in DNA: TGTGCCTGGGACAGGGGGTTAAGTGTAGGCTACACCTTC. Supplemented by reference TRBV30 and TRBJ1-2, the full variable domain reads SQTIHQWPATLVQPVGSPLSLECTVEGTSNPNLYWYRQAAGRGLQLLFYSVGIGQISSEVPQNLSASRPQDRQFILSSKKLLLSDSGFYLCAWDRGLSVGYTFGSGTRLTVV.